Below, 5 T cell receptor beta chains from the same sample are listed, as sequenced in a study of control samples from healthy donors and cancer patients. TCRdb keeps only in-frame clones here, not all; method: immunoSEQ multiplex PCR. The sample lists about 140,000 clones; about 86% were seen once. What was sequenced was blood. These receptors all come from a man aged 18 to 30 in good health.

The V call is TRBV6-4, the J call TRBJ1-2; 9 nucleotides line up with TRBD1. CDR1 MRHNA and CDR2 SNTAGT come from the germline V gene. Losses at the gene ends were 2 bases for V and 8 bases for J; bases not matched to a gene: 3. The CDR3 length is 13 residues. CDR3 in DNA: TGTGCCAGCAGTGACCGGACAGGGGTCGGCTACACCTTC. It yields the protein CASSDRTGVGYTF.

V is TRBV10-1 and J is TRBJ2-3; TRBD2 matches 7 bases. CDR3 length: 16 amino acids. Losses at the gene ends were 2 bases for V and 5 bases for J; bases not matched to a gene: 10. In germline, CDR1 is WNHNN, CDR2 SYGVQD (reference sequence). CDR3 in DNA: TGCGCCAGCAGTGAGCCGGGGGAGGGGCGAGTAGATACGCAGTATTTT. It specifies CASSEPGEGRVDTQYF.

CDR3 DNA: TGTGCCAGCAGCTGGGTCACTAGCGGGGGCCCCGGGGAGCTGTTTTTT. Protein sequence: CASSWVTSGGPGELFF. The chain carries TRBV5-4 and TRBJ2-2; 11 bases map to TRBD2. Germline V gives CDR1 SGHNT, CDR2 YYREEE (reference sequence). The CDR3 runs 16 residues. The V segment lost 3 bases and the J segment 6 bases; nucleotides outside the gene matches: 7.

The genes are TRBV29-1 and TRBJ1-2; tentative D call: TRBD1 (5 bases). The CDR3 length is 13 residues. Germline CDR1 and CDR2: SQVTM and ANQGSEA. V gave up 6 bases and J gave up 0 bases, with 11 bases separating them. The CDR3 region has the DNA TGCAGCGTGGCAGGGACGGCTAACTATGGCTACACCTTC. The encoded protein is CSVAGTANYGYTF.

The rearrangement links TRBV5-8 to TRBJ2-2; D might be TRBD1 (5 bases). CDR3 length equals 14 residues. CDR1 SGHTS and CDR2 YDEGEE come from the germline V gene. CDR3 in DNA: TGTGGCTCCCCCTCTGGACAACTCACCGGGGAGCTGTTTTTT. It translates to CGSPSGQLTGELFF. Full variable domain (missing parts from reference TRBV5-8 and TRBJ2-2): EAGVTQSPTHLIKTRGQQATLRCSPISGHTSVYWYQQALGLGLQFLLWYDEGEERNRGNFPPRFSGRQFPNYSSELNVNALELEDSALYLCGSPSGQLTGELFFGEGSRLTVL.